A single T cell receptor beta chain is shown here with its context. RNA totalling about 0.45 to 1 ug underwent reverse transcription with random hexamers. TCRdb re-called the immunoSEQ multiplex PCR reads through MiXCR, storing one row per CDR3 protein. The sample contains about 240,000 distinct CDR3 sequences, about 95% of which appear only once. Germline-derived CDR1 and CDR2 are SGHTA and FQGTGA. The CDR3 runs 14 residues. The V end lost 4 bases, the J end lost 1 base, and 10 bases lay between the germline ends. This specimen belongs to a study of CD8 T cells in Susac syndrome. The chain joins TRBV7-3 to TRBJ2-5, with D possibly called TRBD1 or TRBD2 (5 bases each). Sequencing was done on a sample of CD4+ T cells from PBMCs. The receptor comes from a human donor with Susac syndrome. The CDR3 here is CASSSGRRQETQYF. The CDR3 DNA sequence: TGTGCCAGCAGCTCGGGACGGCGCCAAGAGACCCAGTACTTC.